This record looks at one T cell receptor beta chain sequence and its context. The antigen is unknown. Clones were read by immunoSEQ multiplex PCR, and TCRdb kept only the in-frame ones, dropping some. The sample comprises about 350,000 clones, about 85% of which are singletons, and about 3.3% rests with the top ten. This entry belongs to a study of Ad26.COV2.S vaccination and SARS-CoV-2 variants. Study at large: Ad26.COV2.S shots went into the muscle once or twice, 56 days apart.

The CDR3 loop spans 14 amino acids. Looked up from germline, CDR1 is SGHRS and CDR2 is YFSETQ. V dropped 7 bases and J dropped 6 bases, with 20 bases sitting between them. Study-level findings and limits: Non-spike TCR breadth did not differ much between vaccine and placebo recipients. An underestimation of total T cell responses may have resulted from the TCR breadth and depth analyses.

Noted treatment: roughly 19 received Ad26.COV2.S at low or high dose, single or two shots; about five received placebo; per-sample allocation not given. Following the first vaccine or placebo injection, samples were taken on day 63. This TCR derives from a person aged 18-60 years who received the Ad26.COV2.S COVID-19 vaccine or a placebo. The chain is built from TRBV5-1 and TRBJ2-7, with no clear D. This specimen was peripheral blood, taken in a trial of Ad26.COV2.S vaccine versus placebo. CDR3 bases: TGCGCCAGCCGTGGGCAGTTCAATGCTGGCGAGCAGTACTTC. The encoded protein is CASRGQFNAGEQYF.